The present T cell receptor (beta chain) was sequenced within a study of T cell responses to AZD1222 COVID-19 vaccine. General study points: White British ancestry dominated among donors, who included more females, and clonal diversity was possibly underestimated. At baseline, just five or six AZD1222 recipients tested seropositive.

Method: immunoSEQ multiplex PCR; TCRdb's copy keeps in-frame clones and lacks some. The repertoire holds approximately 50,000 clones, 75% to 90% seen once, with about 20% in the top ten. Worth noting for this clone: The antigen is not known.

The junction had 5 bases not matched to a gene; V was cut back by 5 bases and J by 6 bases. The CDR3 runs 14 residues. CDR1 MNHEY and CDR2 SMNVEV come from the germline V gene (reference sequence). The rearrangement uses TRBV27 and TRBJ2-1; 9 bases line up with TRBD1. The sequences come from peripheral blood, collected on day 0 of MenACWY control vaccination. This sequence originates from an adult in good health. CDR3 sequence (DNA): TGTGCCAGCAGTACCCGGGACAGGGCCAATGAGCAGTTCTTC. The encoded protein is CASSTRDRANEQFF.